These 5 T cell receptor beta chains originate from one sample sequenced in a study of neurological immune-mediated disorders (dated by TCRdb to about 2019). Library method: 5' RACE. The sample was run on an Illumina HiSeq 2500. The public sequencing data were trimmed at Q25 with fastp and processed into clonotypes with MiXCR by TCRdb, which kept only in-frame beta chains. Duplicate CDR3 protein sequences are folded into a single record with the most common DNA and genes. Within this sample are 35,000 to 40,000 distinct CDR3 sequences, with under 9.5% of them counted one time only. The top ten clones comprise roughly 4.4% of the sample. Sequenced sample: PBMCs. The receptors were gathered from a woman in her thirties or forties in good health.

This clonotype came up many times. This sequence joins TRBV7-8 and TRBJ1-1, with unresolved D. Germline V gives CDR1 SGHVS, CDR2 FQNEAQ. This CDR3 contains 14 residues. V was clipped by 5 bases and J by 0 bases, with 10 bases between them. CDR3 DNA: TGTGCCAGCAGCCCCGGGTTCATGAACACTGAAGCTTTCTTT. It is translated as CASSPGFMNTEAFF. The complete variable domain, with remaining parts taken from reference TRBV7-8 and TRBJ1-1, reads GAGVSQSPRYKVAKRGQDVALRCDPISGHVSLFWYQQALGQGPEFLTYFQNEAQLDKSGLPSDRFFAERPEGSVSTLKIQRTQQEDSAVYLCASSPGFMNTEAFFGQGTRLTVV.

This chain joins TRBV2 and TRBJ2-1; D unclear. The length of the CDR3 is 13 residues. V lost 5 bases, J lost 3 bases, and 8 bases lay in between. The germline V gene has CDR1 SNHLY and CDR2 FYNNEI. The CDR3 region is CASSPALYNEQFF. The CDR3 coding sequence is TGTGCCAGCAGTCCCGCCCTCTACAATGAGCAGTTCTTC.

With respect to this clonotype: A much more abundant neighbour one base away suggests this may be a read error. The rearrangement joins TRBV24-1 to TRBJ2-2; perhaps TRBD1 as D (5 bases). The germline V gene has CDR1 KGHDR and CDR2 SFDVKD. The CDR3 sequence is 16 residues long. The V end was cut by 3 bases, the J end by 0 bases, with 10 bases between. In nucleotides, the CDR3 is TGTGCCACCAGTGATCCCGTGACAGCGAACACCGGGGAGCTGTTTTTT. Residues: CATSDPVTANTGELFF.

This clonotype was found many times. This sequence joins TRBV4-2 and TRBJ2-1, with 11 bases aligning to TRBD2. V was clipped by 1 base and J by 4 bases; unmatched bases: 9. The CDR3 contains 18 residues. Germline CDR1 and CDR2: LGHNA and YNFKEQ. In DNA, the CDR3 is TGTGCCAGCAGCCAAGTGTTACCGGGACTAGCGGCTTACAATGAGCAGTTCTTC. Protein product: CASSQVLPGLAAYNEQFF.

This clonotype has at least ten counts. The chain carries TRBV19 and TRBJ2-5; 9 positions match TRBD1. CDR1 is LNHDA and CDR2 is SQIVND in the germline V gene (reference sequence). Trimming cost V 5 bases and J 6 bases; bases outside gene matches: 4. This CDR3 has 13 residues. The CDR3 DNA reads as TGTGCCAGTAGTGCCGGACAGGGGAAGACCCAGTACTTC. It translates to CASSAGQGKTQYF.